Listed here is a single T cell receptor beta chain. This clone was seen a single time. Its antigen is not yet known. There are no base qualities to consult, and no much larger clone falls within one base. According to the study, the label for this sample's time point signals: baseline before first vaccination. Samples from vaccinated people were obtained from the UK trials COV001 and COV002, which included a single-blind randomized controlled phase 2/3 trial of AZD1222 (ChAdOx1 nCoV-19) in healthy adults. For TCRbeta chain sequencing, PBMC samples from trial participants were taken at day 0 and at day 28 after the second dose. The CDR3 regions of human TCRbeta chains were analyzed by immunosequencing. The source study handled its data this way. TCRs in the repertoires were matched against a reference library of SARS-CoV-2-specific TCRs that had been generated with the MIRA antigen-specificity platform. Breadth meant the fraction of unique TCRs that were SARS-CoV-2-associated, whereas depth meant the fraction of total T cells that were SARS-CoV-2-associated. Each spike-specific TCR was assigned to its reactive spike region and to a CD4 or CD8 class using the MIRA data. Log10-transformed breadth and depth values were compared by one-way ANOVA with Sidak's multiple comparisons tests. TCRdb retrieved this table from immuneACCESS and kept in-frame rearrangements only. Not all clones are present; in checked studies, unresolved V genes account for under half, and no reason is known for the remainder. Clonal size and the V and J genes are those of that table, whereas D and trimming came from the DNA. Present in this sample are 150,000 or so clones, approximately 90% of which were seen just once. Around 3% of the sample is taken by the ten largest.

This sample was included in a study of T cell responses to AZD1222 COVID-19 vaccine (dated by TCRdb to the early 2020s). Regarding the research as a whole: AZD1222 recipients whose second dose came at about 4 weeks and those whose second dose came at about 12 weeks were combined into one group, since spike-specific TCR depth and breadth did not differ between the two schedules. TCR sequencing covered approximately 230 trial participants: about 210 given two doses of AZD1222 and about 26 given two doses of MenACWY control vaccine. Trial participants were enrolled by age into subgroups of 18-55, 56-69 and 70-plus years, and roughly 160, 29 and 62 TCR-sequenced participants, respectively, were included in these subgroups.

After removal of 5 bases from V and 4 bases from J, the junction retains 11 bases not matched to a gene. The germline V gene supplies CDR1 SGHAT and CDR2 FQNNGV. Including the terminal cysteine and phenylalanine, the CDR3 comprises 16 residues. Here the CDR3 DNA is all that survives: 48 bases in frame from base 1. What the work shows at the level of the full study, not this receptor alone: Most participants were white British and females outnumbered males, and the authors suggested that clonal diversity may have been underestimated. Reportedly, close to half of the unique spike-specific TCRs recognized epitopes lying outside the regions that are mutated in the B.1.351 and B.1.1.7 variants. A significant rise in spike-specific TCR breadth and depth was observed after two AZD1222 doses relative to day 0 and relative to MenACWY recipients. The 56-69-year group was small, and its depth increase did not reach significance, likely because of low power. Vaccine-associated CD4 TCRs spanned the whole spike protein, with dominant responses in regions 160-218 and 743-854. Conclusions about previously exposed vaccinees were limited because only six AZD1222 recipients were SARS-CoV-2 seropositive at baseline. No day 14 peak-response samples were available, so repertoires were characterized only after the peak T cell response.

The sequence links TRBV11-2 to TRBJ2-3, and TRBD2 matches 8 of the central bases. The receptor's source is an adult in good health. Sequenced here: peripheral blood, sampled on day 0 of AZD1222 vaccination. CDR3 region: CASSRGGGGWADTQYF. DNA sequence: TGTGCCAGCAGCCGGGGGGGTGGAGGTTGGGCAGATACGCAGTATTTT.